This T cell receptor beta chain came from a study of shared clonotypes between healthy human individuals. General observations from the study: Clonotypes shared by all four donors outscored non-shared clonotypes in generation probability.

Worth noting for this clone: Its antigen remains unknown.

CDR3 length equals 15 residues. CDR1 is SGHTA and CDR2 is FQGNSA in the germline V gene. V lost 1 base, J lost 4 bases, and 11 bases lay in between. Genomic DNA per cell subset filled all wells of several immunoSEQ plates. Libraries were prepared by immunoSEQ multiplex PCR; TCRdb keeps only in-frame clonotypes and omits some of them. The sample holds some 790,000 clones, around 77% seen once. The sequence was obtained from a woman in her twenties or thirties in good health. Sequencing input: memory CD4+ T cells sorted from blood. Subset of the sample: CD45RA-negative fraction. This chain links TRBV7-2 with TRBJ1-5; D is uncertain. The CDR3 loop is CASSLGPQKNQPQHF. CDR3 DNA: TGTGCCAGCAGCTTAGGCCCCCAGAAAAATCAGCCCCAGCATTTT.